This T cell receptor beta chain was profiled in a study of blood T cell repertoires in COVID-19. In the study overall: Samples of COVID-19 (acute and convalescent) were obtained from the United States, Italy and Spain. T cells, B-cell-depleted T cells, or PBMCs provided the cDNA or gDNA that served as material.

The CDR3 is 15 residues long. Per the germline V gene, CDR1 is SGHTA and CDR2 is FQGNSA. V was cut by 6 bases and J by 4 bases, with 18 bases left in between. Original analysis: Amplified reference gene primers provided the basis for estimating nucleated cell counts. Assay: immunoSEQ multiplex PCR; the TCRdb copy retains only in-frame clones and omits some. D and trimming come from the DNA, and the V and J calls and clone size come from that table. Counted here are roughly 150,000 clones, more than 80% occurring once; the ten biggest clones make up just under 2%. Seattle patients were enrolled while actively infected and followed longitudinally.

The TCR originated in an older woman with COVID-19, enrolled during active disease. The sequenced material came from peripheral blood. The chain couples TRBV7-2 to TRBJ1-2; possibly TRBD1 for D (6 bases). CDR3 sequence (DNA): TGTGCCAGCAGGGATACAGGGAGCCCGGGCTATGGCTACACCTTC. Protein sequence: CASRDTGSPGYGYTF.